These 8 T cell receptor beta chains were sequenced from one sample in a study of beta chain features in type 1 diabetes. Findings and limits, study-wide: TCRB CDR3 length was moderately but significantly reduced in all four CD4+ subsets of Type 1 diabetes patients.

Antigen specificity for these receptors is unknown. The sequenced template was cDNA made from the entire isolated RNA. Data came from immunoSEQ multiplex PCR; TCRdb stores just in-frame clones and leaves some out. Here the sample spans around 120,000 clones, 15% to 20% being singletons. Material for sequencing was central memory CD4+ T cells from blood. The receptors here all came from a man aged 18 to 29 with type 1 diabetes.

This clone was seen only a few times. The chain links TRBV18 to TRBJ2-6; no reliable D call. V gave up 0 bases and J gave up 0 bases, with 3 bases separating them. Germline V gene data show CDR1 as KGHSH and CDR2 as LQKENI. This CDR3 is built from 15 residues. This CDR3 reads CASSPPDSGANVLTF. CDR3 DNA: TGTGCCAGCTCACCACCGGACTCTGGGGCCAACGTCCTGACTTTC.

As concerns this clone: Since a far larger clone is one base different, this is likely a read error. V usage is TRBV18 and J usage is TRBJ2-7, with unresolved D. Per the germline V gene, CDR1 is KGHSH and CDR2 is LQKENI. The CDR3 is 13 amino acids. The CDR3 spells CASAPAQRYEQYF. CDR3 sequence (DNA): TGTGCCAGCGCACCGGCGCAGCGTTACGAGCAGTACTTC.

The table lists this clone with a few counts. The chain carries TRBV2 and TRBJ2-5; no firm D call. The germline V gene encodes CDR1 SNHLY and CDR2 FYNNEI. Trimming removed 7 bases from V and 0 bases from J, with 3 bases in between. The CDR3 has 11 amino acids. The CDR3 loop reads CASKDQETQYF. CDR3 nucleotide sequence: TGTGCCAGCAAAGACCAAGAGACCCAGTACTTC.

The gene calls are TRBV7-2 and TRBJ2-5; D unresolved. This CDR3 comprises 14 residues. Germline CDR1 and CDR2: SGHTA and FQGNSA. V lost 1 base and J lost 5, with 11 bases in between. The chain's CDR3 is CASSLGHQGETQYF. The DNA of the CDR3 is TGTGCCAGCAGCTTAGGACACCAAGGGGAGACCCAGTACTTC.

This clone has a count of ten or more. The V gene is TRBV11-2, the J gene TRBJ2-5, with 7 nucleotides matching TRBD1. In germline, CDR1 is SGHAT, CDR2 FQNNGV. The CDR3 runs to 15 residues. Trimming took 1 base from V and 2 from J; bases not matched to a gene: 4. The CDR3 is CASSLADREQETQYF. CDR3 nucleotide sequence: TGTGCCAGCAGCTTAGCCGACAGGGAGCAAGAGACCCAGTACTTC.

V is TRBV9 and J is TRBJ2-1, with D possibly matching TRBD1 (5 bases). Germline-derived CDR1 and CDR2 are SGDLS and YYNGEE. Trimming took off 0 bases at V and 5 bases at J, with 9 bases between the two ends. This CDR3 is built from 14 residues. The CDR3 protein is CASSVGRGDNEQFF. The CDR3 DNA reads TGTGCCAGCAGCGTAGGTAGGGGCGACAATGAGCAGTTCTTC.

The V gene is TRBV5-4, the J gene TRBJ2-5; D is undetermined. The germline CDR1 and CDR2 sequences are SGHNT and YYREEE (reference sequence). The CDR3 is 13 amino acids. Trimming left V 0 bases short and J 5 bases short, with 8 bases between. CDR3 DNA: TGTGCCAGCAGCTTGGGCATCTTGGAGACCCAGTACTTC. It is translated as CASSLGILETQYF.

This clone was observed a few times. The rearrangement joins TRBV18 to TRBJ1-1; no clear D gene. Per the germline V gene, CDR1 is KGHSH and CDR2 is LQKENI. There are 13 residues in the CDR3. Trimming pared 1 base from V and 3 bases from J, leaving 6 bases between. The CDR3 bases are TGTGCCAGCTCACCACGGACGGACACTGAAGCTTTCTTT. Translation: CASSPRTDTEAFF.